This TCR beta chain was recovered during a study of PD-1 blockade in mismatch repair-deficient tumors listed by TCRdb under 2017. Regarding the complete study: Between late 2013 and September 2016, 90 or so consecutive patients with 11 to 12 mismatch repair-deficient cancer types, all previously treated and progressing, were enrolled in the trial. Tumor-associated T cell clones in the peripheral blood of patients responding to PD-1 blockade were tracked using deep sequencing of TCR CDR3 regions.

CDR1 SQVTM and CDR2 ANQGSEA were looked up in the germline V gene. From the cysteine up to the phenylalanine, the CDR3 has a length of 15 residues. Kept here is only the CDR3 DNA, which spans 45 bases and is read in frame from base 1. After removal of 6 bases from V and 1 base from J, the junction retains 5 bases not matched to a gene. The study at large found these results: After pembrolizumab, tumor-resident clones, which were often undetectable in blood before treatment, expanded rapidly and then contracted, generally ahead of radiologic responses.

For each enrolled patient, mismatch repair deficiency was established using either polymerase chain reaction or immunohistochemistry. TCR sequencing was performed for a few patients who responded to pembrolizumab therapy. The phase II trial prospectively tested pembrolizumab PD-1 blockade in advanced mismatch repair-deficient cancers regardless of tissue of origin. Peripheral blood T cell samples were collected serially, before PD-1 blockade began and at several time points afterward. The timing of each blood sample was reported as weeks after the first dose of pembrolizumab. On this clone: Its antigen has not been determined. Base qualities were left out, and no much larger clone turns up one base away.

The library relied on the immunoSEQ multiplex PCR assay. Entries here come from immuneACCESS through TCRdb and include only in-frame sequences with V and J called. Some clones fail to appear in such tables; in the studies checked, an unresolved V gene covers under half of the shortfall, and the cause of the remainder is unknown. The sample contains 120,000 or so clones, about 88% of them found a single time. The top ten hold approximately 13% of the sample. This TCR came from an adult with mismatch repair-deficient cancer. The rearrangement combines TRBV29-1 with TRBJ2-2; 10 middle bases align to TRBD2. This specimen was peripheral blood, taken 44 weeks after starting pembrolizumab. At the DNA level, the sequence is TGCAGCGTGGAAAGCGGGAGGGGGAACACCGGGGAGCTGTTTTTT. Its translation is CSVESGRGNTGELFF.